This T cell receptor beta chain was sequenced in a study of CD8+ T cells in alopecia areata. Separation by sorting yielded CD4+ and CD8+ T cells from PBMCs. Comment on this clone: The target antigen is unknown.

Extracted RNA was reverse transcribed into cDNA, the sequencing template. Data came from immunoSEQ multiplex PCR; TCRdb stores just in-frame clones and leaves some out. The profile shows about 140,000 clones, around 54% of them singletons. Study-wide results and caveats: Higher clonality was seen in lesional scalp than in normal scalp, especially in alopecia totalis/universalis. Scalp sequencing captures resident alphabeta T cells of normal skin too. Although TCR sharing was seen in mice, sharing across patients was less clear, possibly for HLA-related reasons.

Trimming pared 3 bases from V and 2 bases from J, leaving 8 bases between. CDR1 and CDR2 (germline): ENHRY, SYGVKD. The CDR3 runs 14 residues. The rearrangement uses TRBV10-3 and TRBJ2-1; D is perhaps TRBD1 (5 bases). Sample: CD4+ T cells sorted from blood. The receptor comes from a human donor in good health. CDR3 loop: CAISDRAPYNEQFF. CDR3 DNA: TGTGCCATCAGTGACAGGGCCCCCTACAATGAGCAGTTCTTC.